This TCR beta chain was observed in a study of T cell clones after liver transplantation (dated 2019 in TCRdb). Looking at the study overall: ITN030ST, the source of the samples, was a randomized trial that attempted immunosuppression withdrawal within 2 years of liver transplantation. Donor-reactive T cell clones were identified by TCRbeta sequencing following a pre-transplant mixed lymphocyte reaction and were subsequently tracked in post-transplant blood. As an antigen-independent comparator for donor-reactive sequences, third party-reactive TCRbeta sequences were also identified from pre-transplant MLRs. Three of the eight recipients were HCV-positive; the others were transplanted for non-autoimmune, non-viral indications. Subjects received no induction therapy and standard immunosuppression until randomization at 12-24 months post-transplant. Tolerance was defined as complete withdrawal of immunosuppression for at least one year without a rise in liver enzymes beyond twice the upper limit of normal. Blood samples were collected pre-transplant, pre-randomization before withdrawal, and post-randomization after either complete withdrawal or failed withdrawal. The study cohort included 8 liver transplant recipients, of whom 3 were classified as tolerant and 5 as non-tolerant. What the work shows at the level of the full study, not this receptor alone: Once repertoire turnover was taken into account, donor-reactive detection showed a significant reduction for CD4 in 7 of 8 subjects and for CD8 in 8 of 8. The conclusions were preliminary, being limited by small, heterogeneous patient numbers and by non-standardized post-transplant time points. Because no allograft tissue specimens were available, donor-reactive T cells may have migrated into the graft instead of being deleted. Circulating donor-reactive CD4 TCRbeta sequences fell significantly post-transplant in most of the 8 subjects, irrespective of tolerance or HCV status. Donor-reactive sequences declined more than third party-reactive ones, suggesting partial antigen-specific deletion unrelated to withdrawal success. In two subjects, low numbers of available donor cells limited the measurable donor-reactive repertoire.

Measured from the cysteine to the phenylalanine, the CDR3 is 14 residues long. The retained sequence is limited to the CDR3, 42 bases, with the frame set at the first base. As encoded in the germline V gene (reference sequence), CDR1 is MNHEY while CDR2 is SMNVEV. From V the trimming removes 4 bases and from J it removes 3 bases, while the gene matches leave 2 bases of the junction unaccounted for. Turning to this clone: Its antigen remains unidentified. No base quality values were provided; no much bigger clone lies one nucleotide off.

Frozen genomic DNA underwent high-throughput TCRbeta CDR3 sequencing by immunoSEQ, including PCR amplification, mapping, bias correction and internal controls. Per the source publication's procedure: Only productive rearrangements were retained, and each unique TCRbeta sequence was defined by its CDR3 nucleotide sequence together with its V and J gene. For a sequence to be called donor-reactive, it needed a frequency of at least 0.01% and at least 5-fold expansion in CFSE-low cells compared with unstimulated pre-transplant cells. Minimum frequency thresholds were set for each subject on the basis of the unstimulated sample with the lowest template count, so that a detection power of at least 90% was ensured. Jensen-Shannon divergence between the top 1000 TCRbeta sequences after and before transplant was used to measure repertoire turnover. Two-sided Fisher's exact tests were used to test for changes in how often donor-reactive sequences were detected. Not all clones reach the TCRdb copy of this immuneACCESS table, which keeps in-frame sequences only. Checked studies attribute under half of the gap to unresolved V genes and leave the rest unexplained. Clonal size and the V and J genes are those of that table, whereas D and trimming came from the DNA. This sample holds about 16,000 clones; 75% to 90% were observed only once. Of the sample, roughly 13% is held by the ten largest clones.

Unstimulated PBMCs, after thawing, were stained for CD3, CD4 and CD8 and then FACS-sorted into CD3+CD4+ and CD3+CD8+ populations. All 8 studied subjects were randomized to immunosuppression withdrawal. The Qiagen DNeasy Blood and Tissue Kit was used for isolation of genomic DNA. The clonotype was recovered from a human patient who received a liver transplant. It is possible that, after a transplant, some T cells come from the graft donor. The sequenced sample was CD8+ T cells from blood, obtained approximately 3.5 years after liver transplant. The rearrangement joined TRBV27 to TRBJ2-7, and TRBD2 matches 11 of the central bases. The CDR3 region: CASSYGTSGYEQYF. The DNA reads TGTGCCAGCAGTTATGGGACTAGCGGCTACGAGCAGTACTTC.